The clone carrying this T cell receptor beta chain has only one observation. This CDR3 has 12 amino acids. CDR1 and CDR2 from the germline V gene are SNHLY and FYNNEI. Germline trimming cut 4 bases from V and 14 bases from J; bases unmatched to any gene: 4. TCRdb keeps only in-frame clones here, not all; method: immunoSEQ multiplex PCR. The table lists 400,000 to 450,000 clones, approximately 88% of them singletons, with over 10% in the top ten. The data originate from a study of blood T cell repertoires in COVID-19. V gene TRBV2 combines with J gene TRBJ2-3, with 12 bases that match TRBD2. The TCR comes from a woman between 45 and 65 years old with COVID-19, enrolled during active disease. Specimen: peripheral blood. This chain's CDR3 is CASSGLAGERYF. CDR3 DNA sequence: TGTGCCAGCAGTGGACTAGCGGGGGAGAGGTATTTT.